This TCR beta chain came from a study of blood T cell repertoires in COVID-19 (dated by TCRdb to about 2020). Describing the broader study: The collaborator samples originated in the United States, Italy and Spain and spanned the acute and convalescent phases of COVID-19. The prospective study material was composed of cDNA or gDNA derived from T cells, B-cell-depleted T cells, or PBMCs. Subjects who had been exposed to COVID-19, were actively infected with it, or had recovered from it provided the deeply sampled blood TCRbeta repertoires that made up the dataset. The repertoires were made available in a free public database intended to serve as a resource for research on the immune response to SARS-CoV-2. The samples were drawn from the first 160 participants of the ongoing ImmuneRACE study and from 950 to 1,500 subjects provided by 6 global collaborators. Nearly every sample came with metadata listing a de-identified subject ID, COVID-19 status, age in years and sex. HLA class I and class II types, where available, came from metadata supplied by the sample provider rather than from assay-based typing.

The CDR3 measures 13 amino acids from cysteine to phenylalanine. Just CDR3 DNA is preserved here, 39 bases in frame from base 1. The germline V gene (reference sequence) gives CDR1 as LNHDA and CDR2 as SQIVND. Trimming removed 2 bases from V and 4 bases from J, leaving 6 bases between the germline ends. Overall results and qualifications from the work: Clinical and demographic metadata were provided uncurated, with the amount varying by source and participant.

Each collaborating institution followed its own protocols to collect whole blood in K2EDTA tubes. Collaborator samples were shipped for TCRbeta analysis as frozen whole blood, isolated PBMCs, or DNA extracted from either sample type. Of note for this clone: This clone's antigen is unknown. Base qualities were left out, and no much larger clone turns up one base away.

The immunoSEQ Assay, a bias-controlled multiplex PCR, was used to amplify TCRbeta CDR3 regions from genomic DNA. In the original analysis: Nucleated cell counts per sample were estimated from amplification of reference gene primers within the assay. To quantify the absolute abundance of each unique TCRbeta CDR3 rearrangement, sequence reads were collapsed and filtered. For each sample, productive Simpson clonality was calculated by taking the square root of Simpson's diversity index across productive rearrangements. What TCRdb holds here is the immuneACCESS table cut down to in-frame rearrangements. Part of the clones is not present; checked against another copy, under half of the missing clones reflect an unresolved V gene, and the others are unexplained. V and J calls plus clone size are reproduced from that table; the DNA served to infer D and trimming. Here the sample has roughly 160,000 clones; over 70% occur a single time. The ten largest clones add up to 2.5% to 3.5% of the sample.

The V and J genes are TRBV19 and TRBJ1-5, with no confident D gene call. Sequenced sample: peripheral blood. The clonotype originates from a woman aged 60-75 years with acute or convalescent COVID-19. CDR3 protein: CASSISRNQPQHF. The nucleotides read TGTGCCAGTAGTATATCTCGTAATCAGCCCCAGCATTTT.